This T cell receptor beta chain was captured in a study of shared clonotypes between healthy human individuals. Findings and limits, study-wide: The study found approximately 5% of naive CD4 clonotypes shared across several donors. Non-shared clonotypes had lower generation probabilities than clonotypes shared by all four sorted-subset donors. Tissue TCR repertoires likely differ from these blood-only repertoires.

TCRdb's table, derived via immunoSEQ multiplex PCR, lists solely in-frame clones and lacks some. The repertoire holds a few hundred thousand clones, with 65% as singletons. CD4+ cell separation produced CD45RA+ naive and CD45RA-negative memory subsets. This clone appeared a few times. Its antigen is unidentified. This clonotype originated in a man younger than 45 in good health. The specimen sequenced was memory CD4+ T cells sorted from blood. Subset noted: CD45RA-negative fraction.

CDR3 loop: CASSLEVRTGYTF. CDR3 DNA sequence: TGCGCCAGCAGCTTGGAAGTCAGGACTGGCTACACCTTC. V and J are TRBV5-1 and TRBJ1-2; D is ambiguous. The ends were cut back, 0 bases at V and 7 bases at J, with 10 bases in the middle. CDR1 is SGHRS, CDR2 YFSETQ, per germline. This CDR3 contains 13 residues.